The 18 T cell receptor beta chains below come from one sample, sequenced in a study of control samples from healthy donors and cancer patients. Libraries were prepared by immunoSEQ multiplex PCR; TCRdb keeps only in-frame clonotypes and omits some of them. The sample has under 80,000 clones, approximately 93% seen once. The sequenced sample was PBMCs. Every receptor here comes from a woman in her thirties or forties with lung cancer.

The rearrangement uses TRBV24-1 and TRBJ2-1, with 9 bases lining up with TRBD2. Germline CDR1 and CDR2: KGHDR and SFDVKD. The junction had 6 bases not matched to a gene; V was cut back by 0 bases and J by 4 bases. The CDR3 has 17 amino acids. As DNA, the CDR3 is TGTGCCACCAGTGATTTGCAAGGTAGCGGGGGTTACAATGAGCAGTTCTTC. Its translation is CATSDLQGSGGYNEQFF.

This chain connects TRBV5-4 to TRBJ1-1; 8 bases line up with TRBD1. The junction had 3 bases not matched to a gene; V was cut back by 4 bases and J by 1 base. CDR1 is SGHNT, CDR2 YYREEE, per germline (reference sequence). The length of the CDR3 is 14 residues. The CDR3 DNA reads as TGTGCCAGCAGCCCAGGGACAGGGAACACTGAAGCTTTCTTT. This encodes CASSPGTGNTEAFF.

The chain is built from TRBV7-9 and TRBJ2-1, with 11 bases lining up with TRBD2. V trimming: 5 bases; J trimming: 3 bases; junction bases outside the gene matches: 6. Germline V gene lookup returns CDR1 SEHNR and CDR2 FQNEAQ (reference sequence). This CDR3 has 16 amino acids. In nucleotides, the CDR3 is TGTGCCAGCAGCGCCTTAGCGGGGGGGGACTACAATGAGCAGTTCTTC. Protein: CASSALAGGDYNEQFF.

The J gene is TRBJ2-1, the V gene TRBV6-4, with D possibly called TRBD1 or TRBD2 (5 bases each). Germline V gene sequence: CDR1 MRHNA, CDR2 SNTAGT. V gave up 2 bases and J gave up 10 bases, with 18 bases separating them. CDR3 length equals 15 residues. CDR3 region: CASSDPRAGRGEQFF. In DNA form, the CDR3 reads TGTGCCAGCAGTGACCCCCGGGCAGGGCGAGGGGAGCAGTTCTTC.

V and J are TRBV3-1 (or the pseudogene TRBV3-2) and TRBJ1-2; TRBD1 matches 8 bases. V was pared by 6 bases and J by 2 bases, with 20 bases of the junction left unmatched. Germline-derived CDR1 and CDR2 are LGHDT and YNNKEL (reference sequence). The CDR3 totals 19 residues. CDR3 nucleotides: TGTGCCAGCAGGGATGGAGGGTGGACAGGGACAGCTTTAAACTATGGCTACACCTTC. Amino acids: CASRDGGWTGTALNYGYTF.

J is TRBJ1-2 and V is TRBV9; D perhaps matches TRBD1 (6 bases). V was pared by 2 bases and J by 8 bases, with 16 bases between. The germline V gene encodes CDR1 SGDLS and CDR2 YYNGEE. The CDR3 length is 14 residues. The CDR3 is CASSVEQGLMGYTF. CDR3 coding DNA: TGTGCCAGCAGCGTCGAACAGGGATTAATGGGCTACACCTTC.

This clone was detected once. The rearrangement joins TRBV7-9 to TRBJ1-2; possible D gene TRBD1, 6 bases. V was shortened by 5 bases and J by 4 bases, with 11 bases between the two germline ends. CDR1 and CDR2 from the germline V gene are SEHNR and FQNEAQ (reference sequence). The CDR3 sequence is 13 residues long. Here the CDR3 DNA reads TGTGCCAGCAGCGCCGGACAGAGCTATGGCTACACCTTC. Its protein product is CASSAGQSYGYTF. Supplemented by reference TRBV7-9 and TRBJ1-2, the full variable domain reads DTGVSQNPRHKITKRGQNVTFRCDPISEHNRLYWYRQTLGQGPEFLTYFQNEAQLEKSRLLSDRFSAERPKGSFSTLEIQRTEQGDSAMYLCASSAGQSYGYTFGSGTRLTVV.

The rearrangement links TRBV29-1 to TRBJ1-3, with TRBD1 as a possible D gene (6 bases). Trimming pared 2 bases from V and 4 bases from J, leaving 9 bases between. The germline gives CDR1 SQVTM, CDR2 ANQGSEA. This CDR3 comprises 13 residues. CDR3 in amino acids: CSVEQGMGNTIYF. The CDR3 DNA reads TGCAGCGTTGAACAGGGGATGGGAAACACCATATATTTT. Filled out from reference TRBV29-1 and TRBJ1-3, the complete variable domain reads SAVISQKPSRDICQRGTSLTIQCQVDSQVTMMFWYRQQPGQSLTLIATANQGSEATYESGFVIDKFPISRPNLTFSTLTVSNMSPEDSSIYLCSVEQGMGNTIYFGEGSWLTVV.

The chain links TRBV3-1 (or the pseudogene TRBV3-2) to TRBJ1-1, with D possibly being TRBD1 (6 bases). Trimming removed 3 bases from V and 1 base from J, with 12 bases in between. Germline V CDR1 and CDR2: LGHDT, YNNKEL (reference sequence). The CDR3 has 15 amino acids. The CDR3 DNA is TGTGCCAGCAGCCACGGGGGGGGCCGGAACACTGAAGCTTTCTTT. It yields the protein CASSHGGGRNTEAFF.

This chain uses TRBV11-3 with TRBJ2-5, with 7 positions matching TRBD2. The V gene's germline CDR1 is SGHNT and CDR2 YENEEA. The CDR3 loop spans 15 amino acids. J gave up 5 bases and V 2 bases, and 8 bases lay outside the gene matches. The chain's CDR3 is CASSLSGALGETQYF. The CDR3 region has the DNA TGTGCCAGCAGCTTAAGCGGGGCCCTTGGCGAGACCCAGTACTTC.

The rearrangement joins TRBV4-1 to TRBJ1-5; D uncertain. The CDR3 has 16 amino acids. V lost 0 bases to trimming and J lost 1 base, with 10 bases between them. Looked up from germline, CDR1 is MGHRA and CDR2 is YSYEKL. CDR3 nucleotide sequence: TGCGCCAGCAGCCAAGATCCGTGGGGAAGCAATCAGCCCCAGCATTTT. It translates to CASSQDPWGSNQPQHF.

The chain is built from TRBV28 and TRBJ1-2; D gene ambiguous. Germline loops: CDR1 MDHEN, CDR2 SYDVKM. The CDR3 is made up of 13 amino acids. V lost 3 bases to trimming and J lost 2 bases, with 7 bases between them. Here the CDR3 reads CASSFEGNYGYTF. CDR3 nucleotide sequence: TGTGCCAGCAGTTTCGAAGGAAACTATGGCTACACCTTC.

The chain employs TRBV3-1 (or the pseudogene TRBV3-2) and TRBJ1-1; 7 positions agree with TRBD1. The CDR3 spans 14 residues. The ends lost 5 bases at V and 1 base at J; junction bases unmatched: 4. CDR1 is LGHDT, CDR2 YNNKEL, per germline (reference sequence). The CDR3 nucleotides are TGTGCCAGCAGCACAGGGGTGGGGAACACTGAAGCTTTCTTT. This translates into CASSTGVGNTEAFF.

V usage is TRBV5-1 and J usage is TRBJ2-1; 10 nucleotides align to TRBD2. With V trimmed by 0 bases and J by 7 bases, 4 bases remained unmatched. The CDR3 sequence is 15 residues long. Germline CDR1 and CDR2: SGHRS and YFSETQ. The CDR3 sequence is CASSLDGLADNEQFF. The CDR3 bases are TGCGCCAGCAGCTTGGATGGACTAGCGGATAATGAGCAGTTCTTC.

The rearrangement joins TRBV27 to TRBJ1-2, with D maybe TRBD1 (5 bases). Germline V gene data show CDR1 as MNHEY and CDR2 as SMNVEV (reference sequence). CDR3 length: 13 amino acids. The ends were cut back, 3 bases at V and 4 bases at J, with 9 bases in the middle. The CDR3: CASSLDTSYGYTF. DNA for the CDR3: TGTGCCAGCAGTTTGGACACCAGCTATGGCTACACCTTC.

V usage is TRBV7-3 and J usage is TRBJ2-1; either TRBD1 or TRBD2 may supply D (5 bases each). Per germline, CDR1 SGHTA and CDR2 FQGTGA. With 5 bases removed from V and 9 bases from J, the gap between germline ends came to 26 bases. CDR3 length equals 17 residues. The CDR3: CASSPHLVGLAPSEQFF. The CDR3 DNA reads as TGTGCCAGCAGCCCGCACCTCGTGGGGCTAGCTCCCTCTGAGCAGTTCTTC.

This clone was observed a single time. The CDR3 loop reads CASSQDDPGHYGYTF. CDR3 nucleotides: TGCGCCAGCAGCCAAGATGATCCAGGGCACTATGGCTACACCTTC. The chain links TRBV4-1 to TRBJ1-2; D perhaps matches TRBD1 (5 bases). CDR3 length: 15 amino acids. The germline V and J ends were trimmed by 0 bases and 3 bases, with 11 bases remaining between them. CDR1 and CDR2 from the germline V gene are MGHRA and YSYEKL.

CDR3 loop: CASKDTPGQGDYGYTF. The CDR3 DNA sequence: TGTGCCAGTAAAGACACCCCGGGACAGGGTGACTATGGCTACACCTTC. The gene calls are TRBV28 and TRBJ1-2, with 9 bases identical to TRBD1. The junction had 14 bases not matched to a gene; V was cut back by 9 bases and J by 3 bases. The CDR3 sequence is 16 residues long. Germline V CDR1 and CDR2: MDHEN, SYDVKM.